A selection of T cell receptor beta chains follows, all from one sample in a study of CD8+ T cells in alopecia areata. Clones were sequenced by immunoSEQ multiplex PCR, and TCRdb holds only the in-frame ones, with some missing. The data contain about 180,000 clones, roughly 66% of them singletons. The sequencing used CD8+ T cells sorted from blood, collected at week 0. These receptor sequences come from a human donor with alopecia areata. Both conserved end residues are part of each CDR3. Fields, in order: D gene, V gene, J gene, clone size, CDR3 protein, CDR3 DNA. A D gene is named only where the DNA matches it firmly. Some rows mark clone size as missing; the rest say once, few, many or name a class of expanded clone.

>TRBD1|TRBV30|TRBJ1-2|.
CAWSVLDRGPTNYGYTF
TGTGCCTGGAGTGTCTTGGACAGGGGTCCCACTAACTATGGCTACACCTTC
>.|TRBV6-6|TRBJ2-2|.
CASSLLTGELFF
TGTGCCAGCAGTCTCTTGACCGGGGAGCTGTTTTTT
>.|TRBV11-2|TRBJ1-2|.
CASSRPGFYGYTF
TGTGCCAGCAGCCGTCCGGGGTTCTATGGCTACACCTTC
>.|TRBV20-1|TRBJ1-5|.
CSARVYQPQHF
TGCAGTGCTAGAGTGTATCAGCCCCAGCATTTT
>.|TRBV7-8|TRBJ2-6|few
CASSPPRAGANVLTF
TGTGCCAGCAGCCCCCCCAGGGCTGGGGCCAACGTCCTGACTTTC
>.|TRBV25-1|TRBJ1-6|.
CASIQGFGSPLHF
TGTGCCAGCATCCAGGGGTTCGGTTCACCCCTCCACTTT
>.|TRBV25-1|TRBJ2-7|few
CASSDWAEQYF
TGTGCCAGCAGTGATTGGGCCGAGCAGTACTTC
>TRBD1|TRBV14|TRBJ2-2|.
CASSQEGQGYTGELFF
TGTGCCAGCAGCCAAGAGGGACAGGGATACACCGGGGAGCTGTTTTTT
>.|TRBV30|TRBJ2-2|.
CAWRNQRVPGELFF
TGTGCCTGGAGGAACCAAAGGGTTCCCGGGGAGCTGTTTTTT
>.|TRBV7-8|TRBJ1-5|.
CASSLGSYGNQPQHF
TGTGCCAGCAGCTTAGGTTCATATGGCAATCAGCCCCAGCATTTT
>TRBD2|TRBV30|TRBJ2-3|.
CAADGGGPADTQYF
TGTGCCGCCGACGGCGGGGGGCCGGCAGATACGCAGTATTTT
>.|TRBV29-1|TRBJ1-1|.
CSVGVLPNQENTEAFF
TGCAGCGTCGGGGTCCTCCCCAATCAGGAGAACACTGAAGCTTTCTTT
>.|TRBV2|TRBJ2-1|.
CASSDVSEPNEQFF
TGTGCCAGCAGTGATGTGAGCGAACCCAATGAGCAGTTCTTC
>.|TRBV13|TRBJ2-7|few
CASSAGNSYEQYF
TGTGCCAGCAGCGCCGGGAACTCCTACGAGCAGTACTTC
>.|TRBV2|TRBJ2-7|.
CASRNYEQYF
TGTGCCAGCAGGAACTACGAGCAGTACTTC
>.|TRBV5-6|TRBJ2-5|.
CASSLVGDSGAQYF
TGTGCCAGCAGCTTGGTAGGGGACAGCGGGGCCCAGTACTTC